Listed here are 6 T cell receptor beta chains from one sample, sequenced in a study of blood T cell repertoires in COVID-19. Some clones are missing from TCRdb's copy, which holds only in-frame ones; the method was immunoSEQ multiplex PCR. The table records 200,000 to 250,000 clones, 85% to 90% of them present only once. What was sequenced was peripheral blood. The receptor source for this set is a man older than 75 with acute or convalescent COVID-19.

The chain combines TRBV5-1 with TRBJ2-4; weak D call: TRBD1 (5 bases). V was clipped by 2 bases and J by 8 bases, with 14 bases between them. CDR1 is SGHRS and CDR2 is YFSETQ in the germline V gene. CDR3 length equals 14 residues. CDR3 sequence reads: CASSFKDISDIQYF. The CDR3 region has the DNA TGCGCCAGCAGCTTTAAGGACATAAGTGACATTCAGTACTTC.

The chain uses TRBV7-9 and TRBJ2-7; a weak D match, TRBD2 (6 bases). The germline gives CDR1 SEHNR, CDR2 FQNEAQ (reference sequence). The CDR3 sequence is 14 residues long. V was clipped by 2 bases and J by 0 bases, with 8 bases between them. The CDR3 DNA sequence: TGTGCCAGCAGCTTAACCGGGGGCTCCTACGAGCAGTACTTC. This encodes CASSLTGGSYEQYF.

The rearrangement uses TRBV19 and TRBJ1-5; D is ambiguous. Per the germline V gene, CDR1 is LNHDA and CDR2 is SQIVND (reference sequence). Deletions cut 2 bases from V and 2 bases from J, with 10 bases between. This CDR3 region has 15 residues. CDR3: CASSITGIGNQPQHF. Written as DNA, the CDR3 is TGTGCCAGTAGTATAACGGGTATTGGCAATCAGCCCCAGCATTTT.

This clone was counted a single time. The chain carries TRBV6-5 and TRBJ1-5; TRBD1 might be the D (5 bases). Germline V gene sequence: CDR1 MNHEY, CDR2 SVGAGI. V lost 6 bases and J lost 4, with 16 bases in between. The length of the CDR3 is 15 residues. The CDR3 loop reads CASRKTWGDNQPQHF. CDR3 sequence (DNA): TGTGCCAGCAGAAAGACGTGGGGGGATAATCAGCCCCAGCATTTT.

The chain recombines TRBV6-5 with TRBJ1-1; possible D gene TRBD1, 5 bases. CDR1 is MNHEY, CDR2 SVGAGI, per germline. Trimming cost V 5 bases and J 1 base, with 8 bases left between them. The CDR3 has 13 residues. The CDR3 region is CASSSQGNTEAFF. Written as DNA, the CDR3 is TGTGCCAGCAGTAGCCAGGGGAACACTGAAGCTTTCTTT.

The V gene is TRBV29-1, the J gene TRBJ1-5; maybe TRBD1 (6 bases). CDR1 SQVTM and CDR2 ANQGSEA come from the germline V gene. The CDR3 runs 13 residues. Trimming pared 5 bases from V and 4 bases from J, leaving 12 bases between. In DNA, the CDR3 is TGCAGCGTTTTGCCGGACAGAAATCAGCCCCAGCATTTT. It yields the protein CSVLPDRNQPQHF.